The 18 T cell receptor beta chains listed next were all sequenced from one sample in a study of PD-1 blockade in mismatch repair-deficient tumors. Clones were sequenced by immunoSEQ multiplex PCR, and TCRdb holds only the in-frame ones, with some missing. Altogether some 120,000 clones are present, about 88% being singletons, with the ten largest covering about 14%. Sequences were derived from peripheral blood, sampled 44 weeks after starting pembrolizumab. These TCRs come from an adult with mismatch repair-deficient cancer.

The V and J genes are TRBV6-6 and TRBJ2-1; TRBD1 might be the D (6 bases). The CDR3 is 13 amino acids. Trimming removed 4 bases at V and 4 bases at J, with 8 bases between. Germline-derived CDR1 and CDR2 are MNHNY and SVGAGI (reference sequence). In DNA, the CDR3 is TGTGCCAGCAGTTTGGACAGATACAATGAGCAGTTCTTC. This codes for CASSLDRYNEQFF.

This clone was picked up one time. V and J are TRBV29-1 and TRBJ2-1, with 7 bases aligning to TRBD2. The J segment lost 4 bases and the V segment lost 6 bases, leaving 6 bases of the junction unmatched. Germline CDR1 and CDR2: SQVTM and ANQGSEA. This CDR3 spans 13 amino acids. The CDR3 sequence is CSVLAENYNEQFF. The CDR3 region has the DNA TGCAGCGTCCTAGCGGAGAATTACAATGAGCAGTTCTTC.

V is TRBV7-8 and J is TRBJ2-7; D perhaps matches TRBD2 (7 bases). V was clipped by 1 base and J by 5 bases, with 15 bases between them. There are 15 residues in the CDR3. The V gene's germline CDR1 is SGHVS and CDR2 FQNEAQ. CDR3 bases: TGTGCCAGCAGCTTAGGGGCGGGGGCCACCGACGAGCAGTACTTC. Protein sequence: CASSLGAGATDEQYF.

This clone came up once. The chain combines TRBV7-2 with TRBJ1-5; 9 bases agree with TRBD1. J was trimmed by 6 bases and V by 0 bases; bases with no gene match: 6. The germline V gene encodes CDR1 SGHTA and CDR2 FQGNSA. The length of the CDR3 is 16 residues. In DNA form, the CDR3 reads TGTGCCAGCAGCTTAGCCCCGACAGGGGGTGGTCAGCCCCAGCATTTT. Protein: CASSLAPTGGGQPQHF.

The chain combines TRBV29-1 with TRBJ1-4, with 7 bases aligning to TRBD1. In germline, CDR1 is SQVTM, CDR2 ANQGSEA. The V and J ends lost 1 base and 5 bases, in that order; junction bases with no gene match: 4. This CDR3 is 14 amino acids long. In DNA form, the CDR3 reads TGCAGCGTTGAAGCGTCAGGGGGAAATGAAAAACTGTTTTTT. Protein sequence: CSVEASGGNEKLFF. The full variable domain, rest sourced from reference TRBV29-1 and TRBJ1-4, is SAVISQKPSRDICQRGTSLTIQCQVDSQVTMMFWYRQQPGQSLTLIATANQGSEATYESGFVIDKFPISRPNLTFSTLTVSNMSPEDSSIYLCSVEASGGNEKLFFGSGTQLSVL.

This chain links TRBV11-2 with TRBJ1-2, with a weak D call TRBD1 (5 bases). V lost 5 bases and J 1 base, leaving 14 bases between the germline ends. There are 15 residues in the CDR3. Germline CDR1 and CDR2: SGHAT and FQNNGV. The CDR3 region has the DNA TGTGCCAGCAGCCAACGGGACTCCGATAACTATGGCTACACCTTC. Translation gives CASSQRDSDNYGYTF.

This chain joins TRBV7-9 and TRBJ2-7, with D possibly being TRBD2 (5 bases). This CDR3 is 16 amino acids long. V dropped 5 bases and J dropped 2 bases, with 19 bases sitting between them. The germline V gene has CDR1 SEHNR and CDR2 FQNEAQ (reference sequence). This CDR3 reads CASSTTRRTGTYEQYF. CDR3 nucleotides: TGTGCCAGCAGCACCACCAGGAGGACTGGAACCTACGAGCAGTACTTC.

The CDR3 sequence is CASIPSLADQGRDTQYF. Written as DNA, the CDR3 is TGCGCCAGTATACCGTCGCTAGCGGACCAGGGGCGAGATACGCAGTATTTT. The chain uses TRBV23-1 and TRBJ2-3, with D perhaps matching TRBD2 (7 bases). TRBV23-1 is flagged as an ORF with uncertain function. Trimming cost V 9 bases and J 5 bases, with 27 bases left between them. The CDR3 sequence is 17 residues long.

This chain joins TRBV14 and TRBJ2-2; D is perhaps TRBD1 (5 bases). V was pared by 3 bases and J by 8 bases, with 16 bases between. The CDR3 loop spans 15 amino acids. Germline assignment: CDR1 SGHDN and CDR2 FVKESK. CDR3 DNA: TGTGCCAGCAGCCACAGACAGAAAACTACGGGGGAGCTGTTTTTT. Its protein is CASSHRQKTTGELFF.

This rearrangement joins TRBV7-6 to TRBJ2-7, with 10 bases matching TRBD2. The CDR3 covers 15 residues. The V and J ends lost 5 bases and 0 bases, in that order; junction bases with no gene match: 4. Germline CDR1 reads SGHVS; CDR2 reads FNYEAQ. CDR3 sequence: CASSAGTSASYEQYF. The CDR3 DNA reads TGTGCCAGCAGCGCCGGGACTAGCGCCTCCTACGAGCAGTACTTC. Drawing the rest from reference TRBV7-6 and TRBJ2-7, the complete variable domain is GAGVSQSPRYKVTKRGQDVALRCDPISGHVSLYWYRQALGQGPEFLTYFNYEAQQDKSGLPNDRFSAERPEGSISTLTIQRTEQRDSAMYRCASSAGTSASYEQYFGPGTRLTVT.

V usage is TRBV7-6 and J usage is TRBJ1-5; 10 positions agree with TRBD1. J gave up 7 bases and V 5 bases, and 8 bases lay outside the gene matches. The CDR3 loop spans 15 amino acids. The germline gives CDR1 SGHVS, CDR2 FNYEAQ. The CDR3 coding sequence is TGTGCCAGCAGCCCCGAACGGGACAGGGGCCAGCCCCAGCATTTT. Encoded protein: CASSPERDRGQPQHF.

This chain connects TRBV7-2 to TRBJ2-5, with D tentatively TRBD2 (5 bases). Trimming stripped 5 bases from V and 3 bases from J, with 13 bases between. CDR1 is SGHTA, CDR2 FQGNSA, per germline. This CDR3 contains 14 residues. The CDR3 DNA sequence: TGTGCCAGCAGCCCTTTCGGGATAAAAGAGACCCAGTACTTC. This sequence encodes CASSPFGIKETQYF. The whole variable domain, filled in from reference TRBV7-2 and TRBJ2-5, reads GAGVSQSPSNKVTEKGKDVELRCDPISGHTALYWYRQSLGQGLEFLIYFQGNSAPDKSGLPSDRFSAERTGGSVSTLTIQRTQQEDSAVYLCASSPFGIKETQYFGPGTRLLVL.

The V gene is TRBV7-3, the J gene TRBJ1-2; perhaps TRBD1 as D (5 bases). The CDR3 extends over 15 amino acids. Trimming took off 8 bases at V and 7 bases at J, with 23 bases between the two ends. Germline loops: CDR1 SGHTA, CDR2 FQGTGA. For the CDR3, the DNA is TGTGCCAGCCGCCTCTTCAGGGACGGAGATTTTGGCTACACCTTC. Its translation: CASRLFRDGDFGYTF.

The sample holds one count of this clone. Additional DNA sequences in this sample encode the identical CDR3. The V gene is TRBV5-1, the J gene TRBJ2-5; 7 bases line up with TRBD2. There are 14 residues in the CDR3. V dropped 0 bases and J dropped 4; count of bases not matched to a gene: 3. The V gene's germline CDR1 is SGHRS and CDR2 YFSETQ. CDR3 nucleotide sequence: TGCGCCAGCAGCTTGGGGGCGGGAGTAGAGACCCAGTACTTC. Protein sequence: CASSLGAGVETQYF.

V and J are TRBV12-5 and TRBJ2-3; no definite D call. CDR1 and CDR2 (germline): LGHNT, FRNRAP. Trimming took 2 bases from V and 2 from J, leaving 5 bases between them. The CDR3 is made up of 13 amino acids. The CDR3 sequence: CASGLINTDTQYF. Here the CDR3 DNA reads TGTGCTAGTGGTTTGATTAACACAGATACGCAGTATTTT.

This chain connects TRBV7-6 to TRBJ2-2, with TRBD2 matching 7 bases. Germline V lookup: CDR1 SGHVS, CDR2 FNYEAQ. The CDR3 has 18 amino acids. The J segment lost 5 bases and the V segment lost 8 bases, leaving 20 bases of the junction unmatched. Here the CDR3 DNA reads TGTGCCAGCGGTGGCAGGGCCGGGGGAGGGCCCGGAACCGGGGAGCTGTTTTTT. Translated: CASGGRAGGGPGTGELFF. Drawing the rest from reference TRBV7-6 and TRBJ2-2, the complete variable domain is GAGVSQSPRYKVTKRGQDVALRCDPISGHVSLYWYRQALGQGPEFLTYFNYEAQQDKSGLPNDRFSAERPEGSISTLTIQRTEQRDSAMYRCASGGRAGGGPGTGELFFGEGSRLTVL.

The chain links TRBV2 to TRBJ2-7; perhaps TRBD2 as D (6 bases). Germline-derived CDR1 and CDR2 are SNHLY and FYNNEI. The CDR3 is 12 residues long. V gave up 6 bases and J gave up 13 bases, with 19 bases separating them. The CDR3 loop is CASSPSGTVDYF. The DNA of the CDR3 is TGTGCCAGCAGCCCCTCCGGGACTGTAGACTACTTC.

V and J are TRBV9 and TRBJ1-2, with 7 bases aligning to TRBD1. The CDR3 spans 15 residues. Per germline, CDR1 SGDLS and CDR2 YYNGEE. Unmatched junction bases numbered 11, after V lost 3 bases and J lost 6 bases. The CDR3 protein is CASSAFGGQSHGYTF. The CDR3 DNA sequence: TGTGCCAGCAGCGCCTTCGGGGGACAGAGCCATGGCTACACCTTC.